This TCR beta chain stems from a study of sequential checkpoint blockade in melanoma. Profiling relied on immunoSEQ multiplex PCR, and the TCRdb table lists in-frame clones only, not all of them. The sample has about 17,000 clones, just over 70% seen once. The treatment was: randomized to nivolumab then ipilimumab (arm A) or the reverse (arm B). The sequence was obtained from a human donor with melanoma. Sequencing was performed on CD8+ T cells sorted from blood (inferred from file names), taken from a patient given nivolumab and ipilimumab in sequence.

CDR3 in DNA: TGTGCCAGCAGTTACGACAGGGGGCTGGAAAAACTGTTTTTT. This sequence encodes CASSYDRGLEKLFF. This chain connects TRBV6-5 to TRBJ1-4; 10 nucleotides agree with TRBD1. CDR3 length: 14 amino acids. V shed 2 bases, J shed 8 bases, and the junction held 2 bases outside the gene matches. Germline-derived CDR1 and CDR2 are MNHEY and SVGAGI.